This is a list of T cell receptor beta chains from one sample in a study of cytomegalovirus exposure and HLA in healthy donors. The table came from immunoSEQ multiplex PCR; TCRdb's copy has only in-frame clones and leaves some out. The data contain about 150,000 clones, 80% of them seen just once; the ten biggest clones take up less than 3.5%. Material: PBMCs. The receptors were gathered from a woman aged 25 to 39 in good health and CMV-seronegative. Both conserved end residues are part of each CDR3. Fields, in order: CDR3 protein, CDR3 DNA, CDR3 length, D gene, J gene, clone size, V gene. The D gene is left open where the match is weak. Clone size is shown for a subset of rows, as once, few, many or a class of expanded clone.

cdr3_aa: CASLSGALTRAFF
cdr3_nt: TGTGCCAGTCTTTCAGGGGCTCTCACTAGAGCTTTCTTT
cdr3_length: 13
d_call: NA
j_call: TRBJ1-1
clone_size: NA
v_call: TRBV7-9

cdr3_aa: CASSLVSDTEAFF
cdr3_nt: TGTGCCAGCAGCTTAGTGAGTGACACTGAAGCTTTCTTT
cdr3_length: 13
d_call: NA
j_call: TRBJ1-1
clone_size: NA
v_call: TRBV7-2

cdr3_aa: CASSVGGLAVTYEQYF
cdr3_nt: TGTGCCAGCAGTGTCGGAGGACTAGCGGTAACCTACGAGCAGTACTTC
cdr3_length: 16
d_call: TRBD2
j_call: TRBJ2-7
clone_size: NA
v_call: TRBV6-1

cdr3_aa: CASSSWEPQETQYF
cdr3_nt: TGTGCCAGCAGCTCATGGGAGCCCCAAGAGACCCAGTACTTC
cdr3_length: 14
d_call: NA
j_call: TRBJ2-5
clone_size: NA
v_call: TRBV5-6

cdr3_aa: CASSTSGTGNTEAFF
cdr3_nt: TGTGCCAGCAGCACGTCCGGGACAGGGAACACTGAAGCTTTCTTT
cdr3_length: 15
d_call: TRBD1
j_call: TRBJ1-1
clone_size: NA
v_call: TRBV9

cdr3_aa: CATRRGPDNEQFF
cdr3_nt: TGTGCCACCAGGCGGGGCCCAGACAATGAGCAGTTCTTC
cdr3_length: 13
d_call: NA
j_call: TRBJ2-1
clone_size: NA
v_call: TRBV6-5

cdr3_aa: CASSAQAGGGNTIYF
cdr3_nt: TGCGCCAGCAGCGCCCAAGCAGGGGGGGGAAACACCATATATTTT
cdr3_length: 15
d_call: TRBD1
j_call: TRBJ1-3
clone_size: NA
v_call: TRBV5-1

cdr3_aa: CASSVNRGGSEKLFF
cdr3_nt: TGTGCCAGCAGCGTAAATCGGGGGGGGAGTGAAAAACTGTTTTTT
cdr3_length: 15
d_call: NA
j_call: TRBJ1-4
clone_size: NA
v_call: TRBV9

cdr3_aa: CASRWGNEQYF
cdr3_nt: TGTGCCAGCCGATGGGGCAACGAGCAGTACTTC
cdr3_length: 11
d_call: NA
j_call: TRBJ2-7
clone_size: NA
v_call: TRBV2

cdr3_aa: CASSLFSGGTDTQYF
cdr3_nt: TGTGCCAGCAGCTTATTTAGCGGGGGCACAGATACGCAGTATTTT
cdr3_length: 15
d_call: TRBD2
j_call: TRBJ2-3
clone_size: NA
v_call: TRBV11-2

cdr3_aa: CASSPPGQPAYTEAFF
cdr3_nt: TGTGCCAGCTCACCTCCGGGACAGCCAGCTTACACTGAAGCTTTCTTT
cdr3_length: 16
d_call: TRBD1
j_call: TRBJ1-1
clone_size: NA
v_call: TRBV18

cdr3_aa: CASSAPRAGSFYEQYF
cdr3_nt: TGTGCCAGCAGCGCACCTCGCGCGGGTTCCTTCTACGAGCAGTACTTC
cdr3_length: 16
d_call: NA
j_call: TRBJ2-7
clone_size: once
v_call: TRBV9

cdr3_aa: CASSPGHGYGEQYF
cdr3_nt: TGTGCCAGCAGCCCGGGACACGGATACGGCGAGCAGTACTTC
cdr3_length: 14
d_call: NA
j_call: TRBJ2-7
clone_size: NA
v_call: TRBV7-9

cdr3_aa: CSVRDRSYEQYF
cdr3_nt: TGCAGCGTTAGGGACAGGTCCTACGAGCAGTACTTC
cdr3_length: 12
d_call: TRBD1
j_call: TRBJ2-7
clone_size: NA
v_call: TRBV29-1

cdr3_aa: CASRFSQNTEAFF
cdr3_nt: TGCGCCAGCAGGTTTTCCCAGAACACTGAAGCTTTCTTT
cdr3_length: 13
d_call: NA
j_call: TRBJ1-1
clone_size: NA
v_call: TRBV5-1

cdr3_aa: CAWSVWRGPYGYTF
cdr3_nt: TGTGCCTGGAGTGTATGGAGGGGTCCATATGGCTACACCTTC
cdr3_length: 14
d_call: NA
j_call: TRBJ1-2
clone_size: NA
v_call: TRBV30

cdr3_aa: CASSQAGGRIGELFF
cdr3_nt: TGCGCCAGCAGCCAAGCGGGGGGGCGGATCGGGGAGCTGTTTTTT
cdr3_length: 15
d_call: TRBD2
j_call: TRBJ2-2
clone_size: NA
v_call: TRBV4-3

cdr3_aa: CASSSHGTGRNYGYTF
cdr3_nt: TGTGCCAGCAGTTCTCATGGGACAGGGAGAAACTATGGCTACACCTTC
cdr3_length: 16
d_call: TRBD1
j_call: TRBJ1-2
clone_size: once
v_call: TRBV27

cdr3_aa: CASSLGPGSYEQYF
cdr3_nt: TGTGCCAGCAGCTTAGGACCGGGATCCTACGAGCAGTACTTC
cdr3_length: 14
d_call: NA
j_call: TRBJ2-7
clone_size: NA
v_call: TRBV11-3

cdr3_aa: CASSPGRSKNIQYF
cdr3_nt: TGTGCCAGCAGTCCCGGGAGGTCCAAAAACATTCAGTACTTC
cdr3_length: 14
d_call: TRBD2
j_call: TRBJ2-4
clone_size: NA
v_call: TRBV6-6

cdr3_aa: CASSGTGTGVYEQYF
cdr3_nt: TGTGCCAGCAGCGGGACCGGGACAGGGGTCTACGAGCAGTACTTC
cdr3_length: 15
d_call: TRBD1
j_call: TRBJ2-7
clone_size: once
v_call: TRBV7-2

cdr3_aa: CAGDRGGYGYTF
cdr3_nt: TGTGCCGGGGACAGGGGAGGCTATGGCTACACCTTC
cdr3_length: 12
d_call: TRBD1
j_call: TRBJ1-2
clone_size: few
v_call: TRBV6-1

cdr3_aa: CASSQDRGNQPQHF
cdr3_nt: TGCGCCAGCAGTCAAGACAGGGGTAATCAGCCCCAGCATTTT
cdr3_length: 14
d_call: TRBD1
j_call: TRBJ1-5
clone_size: few
v_call: TRBV10-2

cdr3_aa: CASSLGRDRATYEQYF
cdr3_nt: TGTGCCAGCAGCTTAGGCCGGGACAGGGCAACCTACGAGCAGTACTTC
cdr3_length: 16
d_call: TRBD1
j_call: TRBJ2-7
clone_size: NA
v_call: TRBV7-2

cdr3_aa: CASNPWTGKVGDTQYF
cdr3_nt: TGTGCCAGCAATCCCTGGACAGGGAAAGTAGGGGATACGCAGTATTTT
cdr3_length: 16
d_call: TRBD1
j_call: TRBJ2-3
clone_size: NA
v_call: TRBV2

cdr3_aa: CASSLPTRVGNTIYF
cdr3_nt: TGTGCCAGCAGTTTACCCACGCGGGTAGGAAACACCATATATTTT
cdr3_length: 15
d_call: NA
j_call: TRBJ1-3
clone_size: NA
v_call: TRBV28

cdr3_aa: CASKEGAGRMSYGYTF
cdr3_nt: TGTGCCAGCAAAGAGGGGGCAGGACGAATGAGCTATGGCTACACCTTC
cdr3_length: 16
d_call: TRBD1
j_call: TRBJ1-2
clone_size: NA
v_call: TRBV2

cdr3_aa: CATSRDWRQGTFF
cdr3_nt: TGTGCCACCAGCAGAGATTGGAGACAGGGGACCTTCTTC
cdr3_length: 13
d_call: TRBD1
j_call: TRBJ2-1
clone_size: NA
v_call: TRBV15

cdr3_aa: CASDIKFSYEQYF
cdr3_nt: TGTGCTTCGGACATTAAGTTTTCCTACGAGCAGTACTTC
cdr3_length: 13
d_call: NA
j_call: TRBJ2-7
clone_size: NA
v_call: TRBV30

cdr3_aa: CASSEISGRAYNEQFF
cdr3_nt: TGCGCCAGCAGTGAGATCAGCGGGAGGGCCTACAATGAGCAGTTCTTC
cdr3_length: 16
d_call: TRBD2
j_call: TRBJ2-1
clone_size: NA
v_call: TRBV10-1

cdr3_aa: CASSALGQATNEKLFF
cdr3_nt: TGTGCCAGCAGTGCCCTCGGACAGGCAACTAATGAAAAACTGTTTTTT
cdr3_length: 16
d_call: TRBD1
j_call: TRBJ1-4
clone_size: NA
v_call: TRBV6-1

cdr3_aa: CASSPGGVLDNEQFF
cdr3_nt: TGTGCCAGCAGCCCCGGAGGGGTCTTGGACAATGAGCAGTTCTTC
cdr3_length: 15
d_call: NA
j_call: TRBJ2-1
clone_size: once
v_call: TRBV7-3

cdr3_aa: CASTHRTGSYTF
cdr3_nt: TGTGCCAGTACTCACAGAACCGGGAGCTACACCTTC
cdr3_length: 12
d_call: NA
j_call: TRBJ1-2
clone_size: NA
v_call: TRBV19

cdr3_aa: CASSALAGETQYF
cdr3_nt: TGTGCCAGCAGCGCACTAGCGGGAGAGACCCAGTACTTC
cdr3_length: 13
d_call: TRBD2
j_call: TRBJ2-5
clone_size: NA
v_call: TRBV27

cdr3_aa: CASSYRDRSDTQYF
cdr3_nt: TGTGCCAGCAGTTACCGGGACAGGTCAGATACGCAGTATTTT
cdr3_length: 14
d_call: TRBD1
j_call: TRBJ2-3
clone_size: NA
v_call: TRBV6-6

cdr3_aa: CASSPGPAEEALHF
cdr3_nt: TGTGCCAGCAGCCCAGGGCCGGCGGAAGAAGCCCTCCACTTT
cdr3_length: 14
d_call: NA
j_call: TRBJ1-6
clone_size: NA
v_call: TRBV7-3

cdr3_aa: CASSPASGRTDTQYF
cdr3_nt: TGCGCCAGCAGCCCAGCTAGCGGACGCACAGATACGCAGTATTTT
cdr3_length: 15
d_call: TRBD2
j_call: TRBJ2-3
clone_size: NA
v_call: TRBV5-1

cdr3_aa: CASRQQGEGYNEQFF
cdr3_nt: TGTGCCAGCAGACAACAGGGTGAAGGTTACAATGAGCAGTTCTTC
cdr3_length: 15
d_call: NA
j_call: TRBJ2-1
clone_size: NA
v_call: TRBV28

cdr3_aa: CASSSLTDFGYTF
cdr3_nt: TGTGCCAGCAGCTCCCTTACGGACTTTGGCTACACCTTC
cdr3_length: 13
d_call: NA
j_call: TRBJ1-2
clone_size: NA
v_call: TRBV7-2

cdr3_aa: CSARTGPYNSPLHF
cdr3_nt: TGCAGCGCCCGGACAGGTCCTTATAATTCACCCCTCCACTTT
cdr3_length: 14
d_call: TRBD1
j_call: TRBJ1-6
clone_size: NA
v_call: TRBV29-1

cdr3_aa: CASSLVHRDRGENSPLHF
cdr3_nt: TGTGCCAGCAGCTTGGTTCACAGGGACAGGGGTGAGAATTCACCCCTCCACTTT
cdr3_length: 18
d_call: TRBD1
j_call: TRBJ1-6
clone_size: NA
v_call: TRBV5-7

cdr3_aa: CASSITGGPYEQYF
cdr3_nt: TGTGCCAGCAGCATTACGGGTGGCCCCTACGAGCAGTACTTC
cdr3_length: 14
d_call: NA
j_call: TRBJ2-7
clone_size: NA
v_call: TRBV7-3

cdr3_aa: CASSLSPSVEAGVYEQYF
cdr3_nt: TGTGCCAGCAGTTTATCTCCCTCGGTGGAAGCGGGGGTCTACGAGCAGTACTTC
cdr3_length: 18
d_call: TRBD2
j_call: TRBJ2-7
clone_size: NA
v_call: TRBV27

cdr3_aa: CASSYSGPPSGYTF
cdr3_nt: TGTGCCAGCAGTTACAGCGGGCCCCCGAGCGGCTACACCTTC
cdr3_length: 14
d_call: NA
j_call: TRBJ1-2
clone_size: NA
v_call: TRBV6-6

cdr3_aa: CASRLDRGGNTEAFF
cdr3_nt: TGTGCCAGCAGACTCGACAGGGGAGGGAACACTGAAGCTTTCTTT
cdr3_length: 15
d_call: TRBD1
j_call: TRBJ1-1
clone_size: few
v_call: TRBV2

cdr3_aa: CASSLSTGEETQYF
cdr3_nt: TGTGCCAGCAGTTTATCCACAGGGGAAGAGACCCAGTACTTC
cdr3_length: 14
d_call: TRBD1
j_call: TRBJ2-5
clone_size: NA
v_call: TRBV27

cdr3_aa: CASSLGGGETDTQYF
cdr3_nt: TGTGCCAGCAGCTTAGGGGGGGGCGAGACAGATACGCAGTATTTT
cdr3_length: 15
d_call: NA
j_call: TRBJ2-3
clone_size: NA
v_call: TRBV11-2

cdr3_aa: CASSLGWEGTYEQYF
cdr3_nt: TGTGCCAGCAGCTTAGGGTGGGAGGGAACCTACGAGCAGTACTTC
cdr3_length: 15
d_call: TRBD2
j_call: TRBJ2-7
clone_size: NA
v_call: TRBV11-2

cdr3_aa: CASSAPDRKQYF
cdr3_nt: TGTGCCAGCAGCGCCCCGGACAGGAAGCAGTACTTC
cdr3_length: 12
d_call: TRBD1
j_call: TRBJ2-7
clone_size: NA
v_call: TRBV9

cdr3_aa: CASSLVAGAPTDTQYF
cdr3_nt: TGCGCCAGCAGCTTGGTAGCGGGGGCCCCCACAGATACGCAGTATTTT
cdr3_length: 16
d_call: TRBD2
j_call: TRBJ2-3
clone_size: NA
v_call: TRBV5-1

cdr3_aa: CASSGGYNYEQYF
cdr3_nt: TGTGCCAGCTCGGGGGGATACAACTACGAGCAGTACTTC
cdr3_length: 13
d_call: NA
j_call: TRBJ2-7
clone_size: NA
v_call: TRBV18

cdr3_aa: CASSYGTRRGTDTQYF
cdr3_nt: TGTGCCAGCAGTTACGGGACTAGGCGAGGCACAGATACGCAGTATTTT
cdr3_length: 16
d_call: TRBD2
j_call: TRBJ2-3
clone_size: few
v_call: TRBV6-6

cdr3_aa: CASSGQGARATGELFF
cdr3_nt: TGTGCCAGCTCCGGACAGGGGGCGCGTGCCACCGGGGAGCTGTTTTTT
cdr3_length: 16
d_call: TRBD1
j_call: TRBJ2-2
clone_size: NA
v_call: TRBV18

cdr3_aa: CASSQDSVGVGAFF
cdr3_nt: TGTGCCAGCAGCCAAGACTCGGTAGGGGTAGGCGCTTTCTTT
cdr3_length: 14
d_call: NA
j_call: TRBJ1-1
clone_size: NA
v_call: TRBV4-2

cdr3_aa: CASSQDLPFLEQYF
cdr3_nt: TGTGCCAGCAGCCAAGATCTCCCCTTTCTAGAGCAGTACTTC
cdr3_length: 14
d_call: NA
j_call: TRBJ2-7
clone_size: NA
v_call: TRBV4-2